Only a few counts were recorded for the clone carrying this T cell receptor beta chain. The trim removed 7 bases at V and 5 bases at J, leaving 5 bases unmatched. CDR1 is LNHDA, CDR2 SQIVND, per germline (reference sequence). This CDR3 spans 14 amino acids. Samples came from axillary lymph nodes draining the breast cancer. TCRdb analysed the multiplex PCR reads with MiXCR anew, one entry per CDR3 protein. In the table there are about 120,000 distinct CDR3 sequences, about 20% of which are singletons. This sample was included in a study of breast tumors, draining lymph nodes, adjacent tissues. V gene TRBV19 combines with J gene TRBJ1-5; 10 bases are shared with TRBD1. Source material: axillary lymph node tissue. The source of this sequence is a female donor with breast cancer. Some clones in this sample may be carry-over from other donors' samples. CDR3 bases: TGTGCCAGTAAAGCGGGACAGGGGTATCAGCCCCAGCATTTT. It specifies CASKAGQGYQPQHF.